A selection of T cell receptor beta chains follows, all from one sample in a study of T cells in localized non-small cell lung cancer. Assay used: immunoSEQ multiplex PCR; TCRdb lists only in-frame clones, some missing. The sample consists of around 140,000 clones, 89% of them appearing once. Material: peripheral blood, obtained before any cancer treatment. Receptors originate from an older female donor with stage I lung adenocarcinoma. Both conserved end residues are part of each CDR3. A D gene is named only where the DNA matches it firmly. Clone size, where shown, is once, few, many, or a class for clones that have expanded.

size: once
V: TRBV5-1
J: TRBJ1-4
D: .
CDR3: CASSLAGGQGEKLFF
DNA: TGCGCCAGCAGCTTGGCCGGAGGGCAAGGAGAAAAACTGTTTTTT

size: .
V: TRBV30
J: TRBJ2-5
D: .
CDR3: CAWSVRRTETQYF
DNA: TGTGCCTGGAGTGTAAGGCGTACAGAGACCCAGTACTTC

size: .
V: TRBV6-5
J: TRBJ1-2
D: .
CDR3: CASSYWTDDGYTF
DNA: TGTGCCAGCAGTTACTGGACGGACGATGGCTACACCTTC

size: .
V: TRBV30
J: TRBJ2-5
D: TRBD2
CDR3: CAWSGGGGRAETQYF
DNA: TGTGCCTGGAGTGGGGGCGGCGGGAGGGCGGAGACCCAGTACTTC

size: once
V: TRBV7-8
J: TRBJ2-7
D: TRBD1
CDR3: CASSLFPGGANLYEQYF
DNA: TGTGCCAGCAGCTTATTTCCAGGGGGCGCTAATTTATACGAGCAGTACTTC

size: once
V: TRBV5-1
J: TRBJ2-3
D: TRBD2
CDR3: CASSLGLADTDTQYF
DNA: TGCGCCAGCAGCTTGGGACTAGCGGACACAGATACGCAGTATTTT

size: .
V: TRBV30
J: TRBJ1-1
D: .
CDR3: CAWTTIQGNTEAFF
DNA: TGTGCCTGGACTACAATACAGGGGAACACTGAAGCTTTCTTT

size: .
V: TRBV5-6
J: TRBJ2-7
D: .
CDR3: CASSPLTESSYEQYF
DNA: TGTGCCAGCAGCCCACTGACCGAGAGCTCCTACGAGCAGTACTTC

size: once
V: TRBV5-8
J: TRBJ2-5
D: .
CDR3: CASSSYGQSQETQYF
DNA: TGTGCCAGCAGCTCTTACGGACAGAGCCAAGAGACCCAGTACTTC

size: .
V: TRBV18
J: TRBJ2-5
D: TRBD2
CDR3: CASSPIGTSGETQYF
DNA: TGTGCCAGCTCACCAATCGGGACTAGCGGTGAGACCCAGTACTTC

size: .
V: TRBV9
J: TRBJ2-3
D: .
CDR3: CASSVVGLSDTQYF
DNA: TGTGCCAGCAGCGTAGTAGGTCTCTCCGATACGCAGTATTTT

size: .
V: TRBV11-1
J: TRBJ2-2
D: TRBD1
CDR3: CASSLRPGGTAGELFF
DNA: TGTGCCAGCAGCTTACGCCCAGGGGGCACCGCCGGGGAGCTGTTTTTT

size: many
V: TRBV5-5
J: TRBJ1-2
D: .
CDR3: CASSLGTNYGYTF
DNA: TGTGCCAGCAGCTTGGGAACCAACTATGGCTACACCTTC

size: .
V: TRBV5-1
J: TRBJ2-7
D: TRBD2
CDR3: CASSEGTSGRANEQYF
DNA: TGCGCCAGCAGCGAAGGGACTAGCGGGAGGGCCAACGAGCAGTACTTC

size: few
V: TRBV10-1
J: TRBJ2-7
D: TRBD2
CDR3: CASSGGTSGTYEQYF
DNA: TGCGCCAGCAGTGGAGGGACTAGCGGAACCTACGAGCAGTACTTC

size: .
V: TRBV6-5
J: TRBJ2-3
D: .
CDR3: CASSYSYSNLDTQYF
DNA: TGTGCCAGCAGTTACTCGTACTCTAACCTCGATACGCAGTATTTT

size: .
V: TRBV28
J: TRBJ2-2
D: .
CDR3: CASTVQHIGELFF
DNA: TGTGCCAGCACCGTACAACACATCGGGGAGCTGTTTTTT

size: .
V: TRBV28
J: TRBJ1-5
D: TRBD1
CDR3: CASSSGTVNQPQHF
DNA: TGTGCCAGCAGTTCAGGGACAGTGAATCAGCCCCAGCATTTT

size: .
V: TRBV27
J: TRBJ1-1
D: .
CDR3: CASGEGRGEAFF
DNA: TGTGCCAGTGGGGAGGGGCGGGGTGAAGCTTTCTTT

size: .
V: TRBV28
J: TRBJ2-7
D: .
CDR3: CASSFQSNEQYF
DNA: TGTGCCAGCAGTTTTCAGTCGAACGAGCAGTACTTC

size: .
V: TRBV5-1
J: TRBJ2-7
D: .
CDR3: CASSLNSLYEQYF
DNA: TGCGCCAGCAGCTTAAACAGTTTATACGAGCAGTACTTC

size: .
V: TRBV6-5
J: TRBJ2-2
D: .
CDR3: CASSYFATGELFF
DNA: TGTGCCAGCAGTTACTTTGCCACCGGGGAGCTGTTTTTT